This T cell receptor (beta chain) was sequenced for a study of T cells after posttransplantation cyclophosphamide. Treatment was busulfan-fludarabine conditioning, a marrow graft, and cyclophosphamide on days +3 and +4. Using immunoSEQ multiplex PCR, the repertoire was profiled, and TCRdb retains in-frame clones only, with some absent. The sample yields about 19,000 clones, around 90% seen once. The V end lost 2 bases, the J end lost 2 bases, and 8 bases lay between the germline ends. This CDR3 spans 14 amino acids. Germline V gives CDR1 LNHDA, CDR2 SQIVND (reference sequence). As to this clone: Its cognate antigen is unknown.

Study-level findings and limits: Recipient CMV seropositivity and CMV reactivation strongly tracked TRB clonality. Blood and skin or GI T cell repertoires showed limited TRB overlap.

Sequences were derived from PBMCs, sampled after allogeneic stem cell transplant with posttransplant cyclophosphamide. The TCR originated in a female patient aged 35 to 55 who received an allogeneic stem cell transplant from a related donor, was CMV-positive, and had no GVHD. Some T cells may be graft donor cells. V is TRBV19 and J is TRBJ2-3, with a weak D call TRBD1 (5 bases). CDR3 protein: CASSIPTATDTQYF. The CDR3 DNA reads TGTGCCAGTAGTATACCGACAGCCACAGATACGCAGTATTTT. The full variable domain, rest sourced from reference TRBV19 and TRBJ2-3, is DGGITQSPKYLFRKEGQNVTLSCEQNLNHDAMYWYRQDPGQGLRLIYYSQIVNDFQKGDIAEGYSVSREKKESFPLTVTSAQKNPTAFYLCASSIPTATDTQYFGPGTRLTVL.